These 10 T cell receptor beta chains share one sample of origin, sequenced in a study of CXCR3-negative and CXCR3-positive naive CD8 T cells. The study's findings and limits: For CXCR3-positive naive cells, TRB CDR3s were more hydrophobic than those of CXCR3-negative naive cells.

The TRB libraries of cDNA were built by UMI-labeled 5' RACE. For each CDR3 protein, TCRdb gives one entry from its re-call of the 5' RACE reads, without DNA. With 60,000 to 65,000 distinct CDR3 sequences in the sample, the ten largest clones hold around 0.8%. Which antigens these TCRs recognize remains unknown. Sequencing input: naive CXCR3+ CD8+ T cells from blood. Noted subset: CD45RO-CCR7+CD27+CD95- naive CD8+ T cells expressing CXCR3 (TNR3+). These TCRs come from a human donor in good health. Some clones in this sample may be carry-over from other donors' samples.

V and J are TRBV27 and TRBJ2-1. Germline V CDR1 and CDR2: MNHEY, SMNVEV (reference sequence). The CDR3 is made up of 15 amino acids. CDR3 sequence reads: CASRSTTGSYNEQFF.

This rearrangement joins TRBV6-6 to TRBJ2-7; there is no DNA to check the TCRdb D call of TRBD2. The V gene's germline CDR1 is MNHNY and CDR2 SVGAGI (reference sequence). This CDR3 contains 14 residues. Here the CDR3 reads CASSTTSGGYEQYF.

The chain has TRBV6-5 and TRBJ2-1. Looked up from germline, CDR1 is MNHEY and CDR2 is SVGAGI. The length of the CDR3 is 14 residues. CDR3 region: CASNQAGVYNEQFF.

The V call is TRBV12-3 or TRBV12-4, the J call TRBJ2-6. This CDR3 region has 15 residues. The CDR3 spells CASSLRTVGANVLTF.

The J gene is TRBJ1-2, the V gene TRBV5-5; the D call from TCRdb, TRBD1, cannot be confirmed without DNA. The CDR3 totals 13 residues. Per the germline V gene, CDR1 is SGHKS and CDR2 is YYEKEE (reference sequence). CDR3 region: CASRDLTGDLPHF.

The V and J genes are TRBV2 and TRBJ2-7. CDR3 length: 13 amino acids. Germline assignment: CDR1 SNHLY and CDR2 FYNNEI. The CDR3 loop reads CASSEVGIDEQYF.

This sequence joins TRBV6-6 and TRBJ1-4. This CDR3 has 13 residues. CDR1 MNHNY and CDR2 SVGAGI come from the germline V gene (reference sequence). The CDR3: CASRPLAMEKLFF.

The V gene is TRBV9, the J gene TRBJ1-4; lacking DNA, the TRBD1 call made by TCRdb goes unchecked. The CDR3 runs 12 residues. Germline V gives CDR1 SGDLS, CDR2 YYNGEE. CDR3: CASSGPVGTEVF. Filled out from reference TRBV9 and TRBJ1-4, the complete variable domain reads DSGVTQTPKHLITATGQRVTLRCSPRSGDLSVYWYQQSLDQGLQFLIQYYNGEERAKGNILERFSAQQFPDLHSELNLSSLELGDSALYFCASSGPVGTEVFGSGTQLSVL.

The chain uses TRBV12-3 or TRBV12-4 and TRBJ1-6; TCRdb names TRBD1, which stays unverified in the absence of DNA. The CDR3 sequence is 14 residues long. The CDR3 sequence is CASREPDSNSPLHF.

The chain has TRBV29-1 and TRBJ1-1; the D call of TRBD1 rests on TCRdb alone, since no DNA is present to check it. The CDR3 covers 13 residues. The germline V gene has CDR1 SQVTM and CDR2 ANQGSEA. CDR3 amino acids: CSAFGGASTEAFF.